Here is one TCR beta chain with its context. This sample was taken from a study of T cells after yellow fever vaccination. On the study more broadly: Four memory subsets, EM, EMRA, CM and Tscm, were sorted by CD3, CD45RA, CCR7, CD95.

TCRdb independently ran MiXCR on the 5' RACE reads; one entry per CDR3 protein. The sample holds around 31,000 distinct CDR3 sequences, under 12% seen once. Trimming cost V 0 bases and J 0 bases, with 6 bases left between them. Germline loops: CDR1 LGHNA, CDR2 YSLEER. The CDR3 contains 16 residues. The clonotype originates from a young man who received the YFV17D yellow fever vaccine. The chain carries TRBV4-3 and TRBJ2-6; D not certain. The sample here was PBMCs, either bulk or a sorted T-cell subset (CD4+, CD8+, memory, or dextramer-sorted; not recorded which), taken around 15 days after the first yellow fever vaccination. Here the CDR3 DNA reads TGCGCCAGCAGCCAAGAGTCCGCCTCTGGGGCCAACGTCCTGACTTTC. This sequence encodes CASSQESASGANVLTF.